What follows is one T cell receptor (beta chain) and its context. The target antigen is unknown. The sample originates from a study of OX40 agonist ivuxolimab in advanced cancers. Study outcomes and limitations: Antigen specificity remained undetermined for the expanded peripheral T cells.

Sequencing was performed with immunoSEQ multiplex PCR; in TCRdb, only in-frame clones are kept and a portion is missing. Of roughly 45,000 clones in the sample, about nine tenths were seen once. The TCR sequence derives from an adult with an advanced solid tumor such as melanoma, head and neck, liver or kidney cancer. The starting material was CD4+ or CD8+ T cells sorted from blood, obtained in a trial of the OX40 agonist ivuxolimab.

The CDR3 sequence: CASSIARTGGGATEAFF. The CDR3 DNA reads as TGTGCCAGTAGTATAGCCCGGACAGGCGGCGGGGCCACTGAAGCTTTCTTT. The rearrangement joins TRBV19 to TRBJ1-1, with TRBD1 matching 7 bases. Trimming took 1 base from V and 4 from J; bases not matched to a gene: 12. Germline lookup yields CDR1 LNHDA and CDR2 SQIVND (reference sequence). CDR3 length: 17 residues.